This T cell receptor (beta chain) was observed in a study of T-cell memory formation after mild COVID-19. As for the study in general: The study found TCR clusters largely donor specific. Whole-study findings and limits: CM and EM subsets held most contracting CD4+ clones; EMRA held CD8+ ones.

Via MiXCR, TCRdb re-called the 5' RACE reads, giving one row per CDR3 protein. The table records about 440,000 distinct CDR3 sequences, around 18% of them present only once. Turning to this clonotype: Its matching antigen is unknown.

The specimen was PBMCs or a T cell subset sorted from them (not recorded which). The receptor was isolated from an adult woman who had mild COVID-19 (a few samples of this study predate the infection). Cell type and time point are not known.

The CDR3: CATSRGVGQPTDTQYF. CDR3 in DNA: TGTGCCACCAGCAGGGGAGTCGGACAGCCCACAGATACGCAGTATTTT. The V gene is TRBV15, the J gene TRBJ2-3; TRBD1 is a possible D gene (6 bases). The CDR3 length is 16 residues. The V gene lost 3 bases and the J gene lost 2 bases, with 15 bases spanning the gap. Germline CDR1 and CDR2: LNHNV and YYDKDF (reference sequence).